Below, 9 T cell receptor beta chains from the same sample are listed, as sequenced in a study of a mutant IDH1 vaccine in newly diagnosed glioma. Profiling relied on immunoSEQ multiplex PCR, and the TCRdb table lists in-frame clones only, not all of them. Counted here are about 88,000 clones, over 70% occurring once; the ten biggest clones make up roughly 5.3%. Documented time point: baseline, week 1 (first vaccination visit). As for treatment: pre-vaccination baseline after standard-of-care therapy. The starting material was PBMCs, obtained from a glioma patient treated with radiotherapy, temozolomide or both. These receptors were collected from a man aged 35 to 55 with glioma. Some clones in this sample may be carry-over from other donors' samples.

This chain uses TRBV6-5 with TRBJ2-3; D gene uncertain. Trimming stripped 0 bases from V and 6 bases from J, with 4 bases between. The V gene's germline CDR1 is MNHEY and CDR2 SVGAGI. The length of the CDR3 is 12 residues. The CDR3 coding sequence is TGTGCCAGCAGTTACTCTAAGGATACGCAGTATTTT. Amino acids: CASSYSKDTQYF.

The rearrangement joins TRBV14 to TRBJ2-3; D unresolved. Germline V gene data show CDR1 as SGHDN and CDR2 as FVKESK. V was clipped by 2 bases and J by 5 bases, with 11 bases between them. CDR3 length: 14 residues. CDR3 protein: CASSQNPLGDTQYF. The CDR3 region has the DNA TGTGCCAGCAGCCAAAATCCACTGGGAGATACGCAGTATTTT.

The rearrangement links TRBV9 to TRBJ1-4; the D is unclear. Trimming left V 0 bases short and J 11 bases short, with 14 bases between. This CDR3 has 14 residues. The germline V gene has CDR1 SGDLS and CDR2 YYNGEE. The CDR3 sequence is CASSVDGTVGKLFF. The CDR3 region has the DNA TGTGCCAGCAGCGTAGACGGCACCGTTGGCAAACTGTTTTTT.

The chain carries TRBV6-6 and TRBJ1-1; 8 nucleotides line up with TRBD1. Germline-derived CDR1 and CDR2 are MNHNY and SVGAGI (reference sequence). The CDR3 totals 14 residues. J lost 1 base, V lost 6 bases, and 4 bases had no gene match. The CDR3 DNA sequence: TGTGCCAGCAGCCAGGGACAGGCGAACACTGAAGCTTTCTTT. It specifies CASSQGQANTEAFF.

This clone was counted between two and nine times. This sequence joins TRBV6-4 and TRBJ1-2; tentatively, D is TRBD1 (6 bases). V lost 3 bases and J 6 bases, leaving 11 bases between the germline ends. The CDR3 consists of 13 residues. Germline CDR1 and CDR2: MRHNA and SNTAGT. Here the CDR3 DNA reads TGTGCCAGCAGTGAGGGTGAGGGGGATGGCTACACCTTC. Protein product: CASSEGEGDGYTF.

J is TRBJ1-1 and V is TRBV9; D is perhaps TRBD1 (6 bases). Per the germline V gene, CDR1 is SGDLS and CDR2 is YYNGEE. This CDR3 region has 15 residues. Trimming removed 3 bases at V and 1 base at J, with 13 bases between. The CDR3 loop is CASSAAGQPNTEAFF. In DNA form, the CDR3 reads TGTGCCAGCAGCGCCGCCGGACAGCCGAACACTGAAGCTTTCTTT.

The genes are TRBV7-8 and TRBJ1-2; unclear D gene. V was cut by 1 base and J by 3 bases, with 6 bases left in between. CDR3 size: 13 residues. Germline-derived CDR1 and CDR2 are SGHVS and FQNEAQ. The CDR3: CASSLGGDYGYTF. The CDR3 DNA follows: TGTGCCAGCAGCTTAGGTGGGGACTATGGCTACACCTTC. Full variable domain (remainder filled in from reference TRBV7-8 and TRBJ1-2): GAGVSQSPRYKVAKRGQDVALRCDPISGHVSLFWYQQALGQGPEFLTYFQNEAQLDKSGLPSDRFFAERPEGSVSTLKIQRTQQEDSAVYLCASSLGGDYGYTFGSGTRLTVV.

CDR3 sequence (DNA): TGTGCCAGCAGTGTACAGATTAGCAATCAGCCCCAGCATTTT. It is translated as CASSVQISNQPQHF. This sequence joins TRBV6-1 and TRBJ1-5, with D unclear. The CDR3 runs to 14 residues. Between the trimmed V and J ends, which lost 4 bases and 0 bases, there was a span of 7 bases. Germline V gene sequence: CDR1 MNHNS, CDR2 SASEGT.

In its sample, this clone was seen a few times. The same CDR3 is also encoded by other DNA sequences in this sample. The chain employs TRBV20-1 and TRBJ1-1; the D is unclear. From germline, CDR1 is DFQATT and CDR2 SNEGSKA (reference sequence). The CDR3 runs to 11 residues. The V end lost 6 bases, the J end lost 2 bases, and 7 bases lay between the germline ends. The CDR3 loop is CSAPRNTEAFF. In DNA, the CDR3 is TGCAGTGCCCCAAGAAACACTGAAGCTTTCTTT.